Listed below are T cell receptor beta chains from one sample, sequenced in a study of technical replicates of blood from a handful of donors. Clones were read by immunoSEQ multiplex PCR, and TCRdb kept only the in-frame ones, dropping some. There are about 73,000 clones in the sample; 85% to 95% occur only once, and about 0.25% lies in the top ten. Sequences were obtained from T cells isolated from PBMCs. These receptors were obtained from a human donor in good health. Both conserved end residues are part of each CDR3. Each record gives: D gene, J gene, clone size, V gene, CDR3 protein, CDR3 DNA. D genes are given only for firm matches. Not every row has a clone size; where given, it reads once, few, many or a size class.

d_call: TRBD2; j_call: TRBJ2-1; clone_size: few; v_call: TRBV6-4; cdr3_aa: CASSPSGSTFEQFF; cdr3_nt: TGTGCCAGCAGCCCTAGCGGGAGCACTTTTGAGCAGTTCTTC
d_call: TRBD1; j_call: TRBJ1-1; clone_size: once; v_call: TRBV4-1; cdr3_aa: CASSQVLVFGTGPSMNTEAFF; cdr3_nt: TGCGCCAGCAGCCAAGTGCTAGTCTTTGGGACAGGGCCTTCCATGAACACTGAAGCTTTCTTT
d_call: TRBD2; j_call: TRBJ2-3; clone_size: .; v_call: TRBV5-6; cdr3_aa: CASSLSTSGGADTQYF; cdr3_nt: TGTGCCAGCAGCTTGAGTACTAGCGGGGGGGCAGATACGCAGTATTTT
d_call: TRBD2; j_call: TRBJ2-5; clone_size: .; v_call: TRBV27; cdr3_aa: CASSLERTSGVETQYF; cdr3_nt: TGTGCCAGCAGTTTAGAGAGGACTAGCGGGGTAGAGACCCAGTACTTC
d_call: TRBD1; j_call: TRBJ1-5; clone_size: once; v_call: TRBV6-5; cdr3_aa: CASSSTGTSNQPQHF; cdr3_nt: TGTGCCAGCAGTTCGACAGGGACTAGCAATCAGCCCCAGCATTTT
d_call: TRBD1; j_call: TRBJ1-6; clone_size: .; v_call: TRBV6-1; cdr3_aa: CASSEAPYTGANSPLHF; cdr3_nt: TGTGCCAGCAGTGAAGCCCCTTATACAGGGGCCAATTCACCCCTCCACTTT
d_call: TRBD1; j_call: TRBJ1-5; clone_size: .; v_call: TRBV5-1; cdr3_aa: CASSLRDRGRHLKKIQPQHF; cdr3_nt: TGCGCCAGCAGCTTGCGGGACAGGGGGCGGCACCTTAAGAAGATTCAGCCCCAGCATTTT
d_call: TRBD1; j_call: TRBJ1-1; clone_size: .; v_call: TRBV5-4; cdr3_aa: CASSLAPGQGDTEAFF; cdr3_nt: TGTGCCAGCAGCTTGGCCCCGGGACAGGGTGACACTGAAGCTTTCTTT
d_call: .; j_call: TRBJ1-2; clone_size: .; v_call: TRBV19; cdr3_aa: CASVFDDRWTVGYTF; cdr3_nt: TGTGCCAGCGTTTTTGACGACCGGTGGACTGTTGGCTACACCTTC
d_call: TRBD2; j_call: TRBJ2-7; clone_size: .; v_call: TRBV27; cdr3_aa: CASSWAGEGYEQYF; cdr3_nt: TGTGCCAGCAGTTGGGCGGGGGAGGGCTACGAGCAGTACTTC
d_call: TRBD2; j_call: TRBJ2-7; clone_size: .; v_call: TRBV2; cdr3_aa: CASSEASGYSYEQYF; cdr3_nt: TGTGCCAGCAGTGAAGCTAGCGGGTACTCCTACGAGCAGTACTTC
d_call: TRBD1; j_call: TRBJ1-2; clone_size: .; v_call: TRBV5-4; cdr3_aa: CASSAGDRAEYGYTF; cdr3_nt: TGTGCCAGCAGCGCCGGAGACAGGGCGGAGTATGGCTACACCTTC
d_call: TRBD1; j_call: TRBJ2-7; clone_size: once; v_call: TRBV11-3; cdr3_aa: CASRPTGGPYEQYF; cdr3_nt: TGTGCCAGCAGGCCTACAGGGGGCCCGTACGAGCAGTACTTC
d_call: .; j_call: TRBJ1-1; clone_size: .; v_call: TRBV5-6; cdr3_aa: CASSLGQKLTEAFF; cdr3_nt: TGTGCCAGCAGCCTCGGACAGAAACTCACTGAAGCTTTCTTT
d_call: TRBD2; j_call: TRBJ2-5; clone_size: .; v_call: TRBV28; cdr3_aa: CASSFPTLHSGGQETQYF; cdr3_nt: TGTGCCAGCAGTTTCCCAACCCTTCATAGCGGGGGGCAAGAGACCCAGTACTTC
d_call: .; j_call: TRBJ2-3; clone_size: once; v_call: TRBV11-2; cdr3_aa: CASSLGVMQGTPDTQYF; cdr3_nt: TGTGCCAGCAGCTTAGGAGTGATGCAGGGTACCCCAGATACGCAGTATTTT
d_call: TRBD1; j_call: TRBJ1-2; clone_size: .; v_call: TRBV7-9; cdr3_aa: CASSSNRGDRTGDGYTF; cdr3_nt: TGTGCCAGCAGCTCCAACAGGGGGGACCGTACTGGAGATGGCTACACCTTC
d_call: TRBD1; j_call: TRBJ1-5; clone_size: .; v_call: TRBV7-9; cdr3_aa: CASSPLPTGENQPQHF; cdr3_nt: TGTGCCAGCAGCCCCCTACCGACAGGGGAGAATCAGCCCCAGCATTTT
d_call: .; j_call: TRBJ2-1; clone_size: .; v_call: TRBV27; cdr3_aa: CASSFLLAPYNEQFF; cdr3_nt: TGTGCCAGCAGTTTCTTACTAGCTCCGTACAATGAGCAGTTCTTC
d_call: TRBD2; j_call: TRBJ2-5; clone_size: .; v_call: TRBV11-2; cdr3_aa: CASSFSVARAGVLETQYF; cdr3_nt: TGTGCCAGCAGCTTTAGCGTCGCGAGAGCGGGAGTATTGGAGACCCAGTACTTC
d_call: TRBD1; j_call: TRBJ2-7; clone_size: .; v_call: TRBV27; cdr3_aa: CASRRQGAYEQYF; cdr3_nt: TGTGCCAGCAGAAGACAGGGGGCCTACGAGCAGTACTTC
d_call: TRBD1; j_call: TRBJ2-2; clone_size: .; v_call: TRBV5-1; cdr3_aa: CASSSPTGDTGELFF; cdr3_nt: TGCGCCAGCAGCTCCCCGACAGGGGATACCGGGGAGCTGTTTTTT
d_call: .; j_call: TRBJ1-5; clone_size: .; v_call: TRBV19; cdr3_aa: CASRGGHPGQNSNQPQHF; cdr3_nt: TGTGCCAGTAGGGGGGGGCACCCGGGGCAAAATAGCAATCAGCCCCAGCATTTT
d_call: TRBD2; j_call: TRBJ2-4; clone_size: .; v_call: TRBV5-4; cdr3_aa: CASSLRTSGGLAKNIQYF; cdr3_nt: TGTGCCAGCAGCTTGAGAACTAGCGGGGGGCTAGCCAAAAACATTCAGTACTTC
d_call: .; j_call: TRBJ2-7; clone_size: .; v_call: TRBV9; cdr3_aa: CASSGSGDTYEQYF; cdr3_nt: TGTGCCAGCAGCGGCTCAGGTGATACCTACGAGCAGTACTTC